The rows below give T cell receptor beta chains drawn from one sample of a study of blood T cells in healthy people across ages. From the 5' RACE reads, TCRdb called clonotypes with MiXCR, one entry per CDR3 protein. Among some 880,000 distinct CDR3 sequences, 36% were seen once, and the ten largest hold approximately 13%. Material: blood. These receptors were obtained from a young man in good health. Both conserved end residues are part of each CDR3. The D gene is left open where the match is weak. Size is omitted from some rows. Given values are once, few, many or a class for expanded clones.

TRBV2,many,NA,TRBJ2-5,TGTGCCAGCAGTGAAGGAAGGGGTCTGGAGACCCAGTACTTC,CASSEGRGLETQYF
TRBV12-3/TRBV12-4,NA,NA,TRBJ1-1,TGTGCCAGCAGCAGACTACAGGGCGACACTGAAGCTTTCTTT,CASSRLQGDTEAFF
TRBV7-4,few,TRBD1,TRBJ1-1,TGTGCCAGACGGGGACAGGAGAACACTGAAGCTTTCTTT,CARRGQENTEAFF
TRBV5-1,few,TRBD1,TRBJ2-7,TGCGCCAGCAGCTTGGCCTTCAGGGGGCCCTACGAGCAGTACTTC,CASSLAFRGPYEQYF
TRBV29-1,NA,TRBD1,TRBJ1-5,TGCAGCGTTGGGGACAGGGAACAGCCCCAGCATTTT,CSVGDREQPQHF
TRBV30,few,NA,TRBJ2-1,TGTGCCTGGAGCTCAGATAGGGGGCTAGCGTTACAGTTCTTC,CAWSSDRGLALQFF
TRBV6-5,few,NA,TRBJ2-3,TGTGCCAGCAATTACGCTCCGGGACTCCGGCGGTATTTT,CASNYAPGLRRYF
TRBV12-3/TRBV12-4,NA,TRBD1,TRBJ2-7,TGTGCCAGCAGTCCACCTGACAGGGCCCCATCCTACGAGCAGTACTTC,CASSPPDRAPSYEQYF
TRBV10-3,few,NA,TRBJ2-7,TGTGCCATCAGTGAGGGCGTCCTCTACGAGCAGTACTTC,CAISEGVLYEQYF
TRBV5-6,NA,NA,TRBJ1-5,TGTGCCAGCAGCTTGGTTTCGGGTCAGCCCCAGCATTTT,CASSLVSGQPQHF
TRBV7-9,NA,NA,TRBJ1-4,TGTTCCAGCAGCTTAGATTCCCGGCGACTGTTTTTT,CSSSLDSRRLFF
TRBV20-1,NA,TRBD1,TRBJ1-5,TGCAGTGCTGGAGATCGGGACAGGGCCACGGGCAATCAGCCCCAGCATTTT,CSAGDRDRATGNQPQHF
TRBV21-1,few,NA,TRBJ2-5,TGTGCCAGCAGCAAAGTGGACGAAGAGACAGAGCAAGAGACCCAGTACTTC,CASSKVDEETEQETQYF
TRBV6-6,few,TRBD1,TRBJ2-2,TGTGCCAGCATCCTACGACAGGGGTCCGGGGAGCTGTTTTTT,CASILRQGSGELFF